The T cell receptor beta chain under discussion was sequenced for a study of shared clonotypes between healthy human individuals. General study findings and limits: Expectations were that clonotype sharing among donors would be affected by sequencing depth.

About this clone itself: The antigen is undetermined.

V was clipped by 4 bases and J by 5 bases; unmatched bases: 4. Germline V lookup: CDR1 PRHDT, CDR2 FYEKMQ (reference sequence). The CDR3 has 14 residues. Deep was the level used in running the assay. Genomic DNA (from each subset) was split evenly across several immunoSEQ plates. Original data processing: Filtering differed because ImmunoSEQ produced junction-only sequences that carried no quality scores. TCRdb keeps only in-frame clones here, not all; method: immunoSEQ multiplex PCR. The V and J calls and the clone size are those of that table, but D and trimming were determined from the DNA. The sample lists fewer than 500,000 clones; about three quarters were seen once.

Input material: PBMCs. This receptor was identified in a woman aged 40 to 50 in good health. Some clones in this sample may be carry-over from other donors' samples. The rearrangement links TRBV13 to TRBJ2-3; 9 bases are shared with TRBD2. CDR3 loop: CASSSLTSGDTQYF. In DNA, the CDR3 is TGTGCCAGCAGCTCCCTGACTAGCGGAGATACGCAGTATTTT.